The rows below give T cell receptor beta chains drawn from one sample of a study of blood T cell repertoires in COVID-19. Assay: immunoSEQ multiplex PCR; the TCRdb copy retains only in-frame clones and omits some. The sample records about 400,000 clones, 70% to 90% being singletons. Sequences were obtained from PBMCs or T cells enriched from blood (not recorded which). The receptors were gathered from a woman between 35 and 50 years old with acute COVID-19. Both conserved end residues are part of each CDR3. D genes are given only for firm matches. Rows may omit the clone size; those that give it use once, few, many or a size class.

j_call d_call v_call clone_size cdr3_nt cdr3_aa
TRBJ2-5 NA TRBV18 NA TGTGCCAGCTCACGGGGGGTTGACGAGACCCAGTACTTC CASSRGVDETQYF
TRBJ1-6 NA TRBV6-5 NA TGTGCCAGCAGGGGACAAGGGGAATACACCCTCCACTTT CASRGQGEYTLHF
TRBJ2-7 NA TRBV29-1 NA TGCAGCGTTGAATCCAGGGGGGTCGAGCAGTACTTC CSVESRGVEQYF
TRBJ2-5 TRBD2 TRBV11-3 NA TGTGCCAGCAGCCTGACTAGCGGGGCTCAAGAGACCCAGTACTTC CASSLTSGAQETQYF
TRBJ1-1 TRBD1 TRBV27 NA TGTGCCAGCAGTTCGCGACAGGGCACTGAAGCTTTCTTT CASSSRQGTEAFF
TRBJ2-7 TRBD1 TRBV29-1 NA TGCAGCGTTGAAGGACAGGGAGAGAGGTCCTACGAGCAGTACTTC CSVEGQGERSYEQYF
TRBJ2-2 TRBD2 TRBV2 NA TGTGCCAGCAGTGTAGGGACTAGCGGGGGAAACACCGGGGAGCTGTTTTTT CASSVGTSGGNTGELFF
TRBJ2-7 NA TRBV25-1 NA TGTGCCAGCAGTGAATTCGGGAGCTCCTACGAGCAGTACTTC CASSEFGSSYEQYF
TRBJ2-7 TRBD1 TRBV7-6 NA TGTGCCAGCAGCCAGGGACAGGGGGCTTTCTACGAGCAGTACTTC CASSQGQGAFYEQYF
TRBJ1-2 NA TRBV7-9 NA TGTGCCAGCAGCTTCGAGACGGACAGTCAATATGGCTACACCTTC CASSFETDSQYGYTF
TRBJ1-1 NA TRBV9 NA TGTGCCAGCAGCGCCCATACAGGGAACACTGAAGCTTTCTTT CASSAHTGNTEAFF
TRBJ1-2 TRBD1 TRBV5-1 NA TGCGCCAGCAGCTCGGACAGGGGGAATGGCTACACCTTC CASSSDRGNGYTF
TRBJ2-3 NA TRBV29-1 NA TGCAGCGTCTTCACAGATACGCAGTATTTT CSVFTDTQYF
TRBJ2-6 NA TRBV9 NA TGTGCCAGCAGCGTAAGGGGCTCTGGGGCCAACGTCCTGACTTTC CASSVRGSGANVLTF
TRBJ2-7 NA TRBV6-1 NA TGTGCCAGCAGTGAAGTCCTTTCTAATAGCGAGCAGTACTTC CASSEVLSNSEQYF
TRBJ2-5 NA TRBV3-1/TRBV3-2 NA TGTGCCAGCACCGGTCTAGCACAAGAGACCCAGTACTTC CASTGLAQETQYF
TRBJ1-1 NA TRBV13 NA TGTGCCAGCAGGTGGGAGAGGGTTAACACTGAAGCTTTCTTT CASRWERVNTEAFF
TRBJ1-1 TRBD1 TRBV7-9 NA TGTGCCAGCAGCTCGGACAGGTCCTTCACTGAAGCTTTCTTT CASSSDRSFTEAFF
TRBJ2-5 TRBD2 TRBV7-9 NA TGTGCCAGCAGCCGGACTAGCGGGGGGTACGAAGAGACCCAGTACTTC CASSRTSGGYEETQYF
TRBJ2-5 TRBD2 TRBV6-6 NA TGTGCCAGCAGTTACGCCGGGACTAGGGTGCAAGAGACCCAGTACTTC CASSYAGTRVQETQYF
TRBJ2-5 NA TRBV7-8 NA TGTGCCAGCAGCTTATACTCCCTAGCACAAGAGACCCAGTACTTC CASSLYSLAQETQYF
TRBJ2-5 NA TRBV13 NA TGTGCCAGCAGCTACAACCTCGGGGAGACCCAGTACTTC CASSYNLGETQYF
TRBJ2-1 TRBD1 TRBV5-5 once TGTGCCAGCAGCGCTTTAGACAGGGACTACAATGAGCAGTTCTTC CASSALDRDYNEQFF
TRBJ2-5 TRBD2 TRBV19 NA TGTGCCAGTACCGACGGGGGGGCAGGAGAGACCCAGTACTTC CASTDGGAGETQYF
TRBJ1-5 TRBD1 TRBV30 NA TGTGCCTGGAGTTTGGGACAGGGAAGGCAGCCCCAGCATTTT CAWSLGQGRQPQHF
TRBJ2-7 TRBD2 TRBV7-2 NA TGTGCCAGCAGCTCCTATAGCGGGGGGGCCTCCGAGCAGTACTTC CASSSYSGGASEQYF
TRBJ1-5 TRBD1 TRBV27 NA TGTGCCAGCGGACAGGGAATTATTCAGCCCCAGCATTTT CASGQGIIQPQHF